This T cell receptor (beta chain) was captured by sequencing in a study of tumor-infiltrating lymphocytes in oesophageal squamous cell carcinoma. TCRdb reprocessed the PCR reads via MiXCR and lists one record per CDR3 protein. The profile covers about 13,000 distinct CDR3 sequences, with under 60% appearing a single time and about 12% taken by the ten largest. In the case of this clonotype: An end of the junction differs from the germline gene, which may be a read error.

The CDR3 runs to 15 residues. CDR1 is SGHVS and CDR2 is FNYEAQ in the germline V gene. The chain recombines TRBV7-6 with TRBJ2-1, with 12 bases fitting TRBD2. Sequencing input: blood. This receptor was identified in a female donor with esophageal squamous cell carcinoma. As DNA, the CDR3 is TGTGCTAGCAGCTCTCTAGCGGGAGGGCCAGAGGAGCAGTTCTTC. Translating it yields CASSSLAGGPEEQFF.